These 9 T cell receptor beta chains originate from one sample sequenced in a study of T cell responses to AZD1222 COVID-19 vaccine. TCRdb keeps only in-frame clones here, not all; method: immunoSEQ multiplex PCR. The sample consists of about 120,000 clones, approximately 88% of them appearing once. Material: peripheral blood, obtained 28 days after the second AZD1222 dose. Receptor source: an adult who received the AZD1222 COVID-19 vaccine.

The chain uses TRBV19 and TRBJ1-2; 11 positions match TRBD1. Germline trimming cut 6 bases from V and 2 bases from J; bases unmatched to any gene: 8. Germline V gene lookup returns CDR1 LNHDA and CDR2 SQIVND (reference sequence). The CDR3 consists of 16 residues. In nucleotides, the CDR3 is TGTGCCAGTAGCAGAGGACAGGGGGCGAGGAACTATGGCTACACCTTC. This encodes CASSRGQGARNYGYTF.

This clone was counted a single time. The chain has TRBV11-3 and TRBJ1-4; 7 nucleotides align to TRBD1. J gave up 6 bases and V 1 base, and 2 bases lay outside the gene matches. The CDR3 is made up of 14 amino acids. From germline, CDR1 is SGHNT and CDR2 YENEEA. The CDR3 DNA is TGTGCCAGCAGCTTAGGAGGGGGCGATGAAAAACTGTTTTTT. It translates to CASSLGGGDEKLFF.

The V gene is TRBV7-2, the J gene TRBJ1-5; D is possibly TRBD1 (6 bases). Germline values: CDR1 SGHTA, CDR2 FQGNSA. The V end lost 3 bases, the J end lost 0 bases, and 9 bases lay between the germline ends. The CDR3 length is 15 residues. The CDR3 bases are TGTGCCAGCAGCTTTCAGGGGAATAGCAATCAGCCCCAGCATTTT. It encodes CASSFQGNSNQPQHF.

The chain joins TRBV11-2 to TRBJ2-1; the match to TRBD2 covers 9 bases. Germline values: CDR1 SGHAT, CDR2 FQNNGV. This CDR3 is built from 15 residues. The V segment lost 9 bases and the J segment 9 bases; nucleotides outside the gene matches: 15. This chain's CDR3 is CASTQGTSSLGEQFF. The CDR3, as DNA: TGTGCCAGTACCCAAGGGACTAGCTCTCTCGGTGAGCAGTTCTTC. Variable domain in full (rest from reference TRBV11-2 and TRBJ2-1): EAGVAQSPRYKIIEKRQSVAFWCNPISGHATLYWYQQILGQGPKLLIQFQNNGVVDDSQLPKDRFSAERLKGVDSTLKIQPAKLEDSAVYLCASTQGTSSLGEQFFGPGTRLTVL.

V is TRBV7-2 and J is TRBJ1-2; possibly TRBD1 for D (5 bases). The CDR3 has 14 amino acids. The V gene lost 5 bases and the J gene lost 0 bases, with 10 bases spanning the gap. Germline V gene lookup returns CDR1 SGHTA and CDR2 FQGNSA. The CDR3 sequence: CASSPTASNYGYTF. DNA of the CDR3: TGTGCCAGCAGCCCGACAGCGTCTAACTATGGCTACACCTTC.

The chain has TRBV10-3 and TRBJ1-2, with D possibly being TRBD1 (6 bases). The germline V gene encodes CDR1 ENHRY and CDR2 SYGVKD. Trimming pared 10 bases from V and 3 bases from J, leaving 18 bases between. The CDR3 spans 14 residues. The CDR3 sequence: CATPPQQGHYGYTF. For the CDR3, the DNA is TGTGCCACCCCCCCTCAACAGGGTCACTATGGCTACACCTTC.

In this sample, this clone turned up a few times. The V and J genes are TRBV7-8 and TRBJ2-5, with 10 bases that match TRBD2. Germline trimming cut 6 bases from V and 5 bases from J; bases unmatched to any gene: 12. This CDR3 contains 16 residues. In germline, CDR1 is SGHVS, CDR2 FQNEAQ. The CDR3 DNA follows: TGTGCCAGCAGGCTAGCGGGGGCTGGGGAGTGGGAGACCCAGTACTTC. Its translation is CASRLAGAGEWETQYF.

V usage is TRBV28 and J usage is TRBJ1-1; 9 bases match TRBD1. J was trimmed by 1 base and V by 8 bases; bases with no gene match: 5. Germline CDR1 MDHEN, CDR2 SYDVKM. The CDR3 spans 14 residues. CDR3 loop: CASGTGGRNTEAFF. The CDR3 DNA reads as TGTGCCAGCGGAACAGGGGGCCGGAACACTGAAGCTTTCTTT.

The rearrangement joins TRBV7-9 to TRBJ1-4; D is unresolved. Trimming stripped 3 bases from V and 7 bases from J, with 9 bases between. The germline V gene encodes CDR1 SEHNR and CDR2 FQNEAQ (reference sequence). The CDR3 consists of 13 residues. The CDR3 coding sequence is TGTGCCAGCAGCTTTGAGAACGGTGAAAAACTGTTTTTT. Protein product: CASSFENGEKLFF. Full variable domain (remainder filled in from reference TRBV7-9 and TRBJ1-4): DTGVSQNPRHKITKRGQNVTFRCDPISEHNRLYWYRQTLGQGPEFLTYFQNEAQLEKSRLLSDRFSAERPKGSFSTLEIQRTEQGDSAMYLCASSFENGEKLFFGSGTQLSVL.